This T cell receptor beta chain was sequenced in a study of OX40 agonist ivuxolimab in advanced cancers. Study-wide findings and caveats: Expanded peripheral T-cell antigen specificity went undetermined.

This clone has just a few counts. Its antigen is not known. Libraries were prepared by immunoSEQ multiplex PCR; TCRdb keeps only in-frame clonotypes and omits some of them. This repertoire shows about 24,000 clones, 79% found once; its top ten account for 13%. Losses at the gene ends were 1 base for V and 2 bases for J; bases not matched to a gene: 3. The V gene's germline CDR1 is GTSNPN and CDR2 SVGIG (reference sequence). The CDR3 runs 16 residues. The genes are TRBV30 and TRBJ2-1, with 12 bases fitting TRBD2. The sample consisted of CD4+ or CD8+ T cells sorted from blood, taken in a trial of the OX40 agonist ivuxolimab. The receptor's source is an adult with an advanced solid tumor such as melanoma, head and neck, liver or kidney cancer. The CDR3 spells CAWSGRTSGTYNEQFF. The CDR3 DNA reads TGTGCCTGGAGTGGAAGGACTAGCGGGACCTACAATGAGCAGTTCTTC. Filled out from reference TRBV30 and TRBJ2-1, the complete variable domain reads SQTIHQWPATLVQPVGSPLSLECTVEGTSNPNLYWYRQAAGRGLQLLFYSVGIGQISSEVPQNLSASRPQDRQFILSSKKLLLSDSGFYLCAWSGRTSGTYNEQFFGPGTRLTVL.